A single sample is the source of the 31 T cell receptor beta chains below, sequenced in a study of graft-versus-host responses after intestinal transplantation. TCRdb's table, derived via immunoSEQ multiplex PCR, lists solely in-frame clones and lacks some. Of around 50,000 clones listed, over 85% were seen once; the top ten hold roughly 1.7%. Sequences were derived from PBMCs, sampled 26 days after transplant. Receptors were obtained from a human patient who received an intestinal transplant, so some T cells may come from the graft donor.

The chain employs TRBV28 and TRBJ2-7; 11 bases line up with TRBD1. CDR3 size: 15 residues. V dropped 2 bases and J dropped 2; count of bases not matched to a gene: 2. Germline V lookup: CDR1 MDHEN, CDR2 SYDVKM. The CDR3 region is CASSLTGQGAYEQYV. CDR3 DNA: TGTGCCAGCAGTTTAACGGGACAGGGGGCCTACGAGCAGTACGTC.

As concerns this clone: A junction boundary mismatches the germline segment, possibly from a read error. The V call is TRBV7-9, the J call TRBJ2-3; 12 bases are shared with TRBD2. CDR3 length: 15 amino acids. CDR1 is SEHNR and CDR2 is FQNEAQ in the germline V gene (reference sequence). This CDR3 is CASSLAGGRTDTQYF. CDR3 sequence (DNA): TGTGCCAGCAGCCTAGCGGGAGGGCGCACAGATACGCAGTATTTT.

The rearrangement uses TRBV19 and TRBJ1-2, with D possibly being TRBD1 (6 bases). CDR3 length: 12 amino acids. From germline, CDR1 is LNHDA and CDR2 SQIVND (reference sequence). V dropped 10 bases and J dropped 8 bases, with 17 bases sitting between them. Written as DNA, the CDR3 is TGTGCCACCGCAACAGGGTACGCCGGCTACACCTTC. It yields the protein CATATGYAGYTF.

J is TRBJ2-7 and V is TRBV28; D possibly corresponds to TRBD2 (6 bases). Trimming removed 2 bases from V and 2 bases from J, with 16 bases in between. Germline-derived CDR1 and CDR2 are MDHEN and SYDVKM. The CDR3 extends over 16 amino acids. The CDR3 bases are TGTGCCAGCAGTTTACCCAGCGGGCCTCTTACCTACGAGCAGTACTTC. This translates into CASSLPSGPLTYEQYF.

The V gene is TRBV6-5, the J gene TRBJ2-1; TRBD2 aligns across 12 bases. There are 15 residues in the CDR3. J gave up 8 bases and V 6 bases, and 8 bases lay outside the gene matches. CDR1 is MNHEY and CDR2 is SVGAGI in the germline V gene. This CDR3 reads CASSTPGTSGYEQFF. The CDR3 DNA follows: TGTGCCAGCAGCACCCCAGGGACTAGCGGGTATGAGCAGTTCTTC.

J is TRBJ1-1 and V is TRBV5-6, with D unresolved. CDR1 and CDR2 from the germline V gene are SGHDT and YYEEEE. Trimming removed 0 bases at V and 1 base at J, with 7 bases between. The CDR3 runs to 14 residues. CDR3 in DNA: TGTGCCAGCAGCTTGGTTCTGTCGAACACTGAAGCTTTCTTT. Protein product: CASSLVLSNTEAFF.

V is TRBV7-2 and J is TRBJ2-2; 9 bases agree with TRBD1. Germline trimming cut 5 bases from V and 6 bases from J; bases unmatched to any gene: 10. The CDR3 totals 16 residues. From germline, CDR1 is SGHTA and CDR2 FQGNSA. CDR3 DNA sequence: TGTGCCAGCAGCCAACCGGGACAGGGATACTCCGGGGAGCTGTTTTTT. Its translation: CASSQPGQGYSGELFF.

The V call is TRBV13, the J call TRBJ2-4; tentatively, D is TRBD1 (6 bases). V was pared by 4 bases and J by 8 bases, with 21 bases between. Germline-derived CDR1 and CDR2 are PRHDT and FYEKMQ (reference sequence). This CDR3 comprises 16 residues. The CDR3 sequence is CASSSGTTGIGDIQYF. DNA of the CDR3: TGTGCCAGCAGCTCGGGGACAACAGGGATTGGGGACATTCAGTACTTC.

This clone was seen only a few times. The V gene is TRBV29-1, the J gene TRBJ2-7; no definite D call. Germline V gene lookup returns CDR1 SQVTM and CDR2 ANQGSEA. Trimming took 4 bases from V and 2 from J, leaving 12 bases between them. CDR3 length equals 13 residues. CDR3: CSVVGGQTYEQYF. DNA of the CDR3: TGCAGCGTTGTTGGTGGCCAAACCTACGAGCAGTACTTC.

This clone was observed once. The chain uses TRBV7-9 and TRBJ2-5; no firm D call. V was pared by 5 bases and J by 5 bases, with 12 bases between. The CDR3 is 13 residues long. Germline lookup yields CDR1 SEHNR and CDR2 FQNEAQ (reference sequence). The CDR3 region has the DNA TGTGCCAGCAGCCCGTCCCAGGTGGAGACCCAGTACTTC. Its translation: CASSPSQVETQYF.

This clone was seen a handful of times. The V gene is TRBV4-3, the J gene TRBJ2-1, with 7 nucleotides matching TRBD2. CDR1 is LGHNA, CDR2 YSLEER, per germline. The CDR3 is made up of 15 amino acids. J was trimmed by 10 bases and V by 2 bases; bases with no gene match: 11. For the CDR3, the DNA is TGCGCCAGCAGCCAATTAGCGGGTCACTCGGGAGAGCAGTTCTTC. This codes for CASSQLAGHSGEQFF.

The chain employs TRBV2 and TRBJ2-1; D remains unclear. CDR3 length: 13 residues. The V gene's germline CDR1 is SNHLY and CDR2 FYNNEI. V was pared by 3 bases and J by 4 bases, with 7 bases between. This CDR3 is CASSDYSYNEQFF. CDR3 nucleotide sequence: TGTGCCAGCAGTGACTACTCATACAATGAGCAGTTCTTC. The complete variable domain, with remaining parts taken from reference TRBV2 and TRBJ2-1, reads EPEVTQTPSHQVTQMGQEVILRCVPISNHLYFYWYRQILGQKVEFLVSFYNNEISEKSEIFDDQFSVERPDGSNFTLKIRSTKLEDSAMYFCASSDYSYNEQFFGPGTRLTVL.

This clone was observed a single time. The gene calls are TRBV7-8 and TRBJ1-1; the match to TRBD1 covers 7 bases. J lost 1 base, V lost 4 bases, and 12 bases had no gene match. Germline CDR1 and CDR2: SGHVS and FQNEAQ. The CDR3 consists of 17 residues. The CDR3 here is CASSYASPYRGNTEAFF. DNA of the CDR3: TGTGCCAGCAGCTACGCAAGTCCATACAGGGGGAACACTGAAGCTTTCTTT. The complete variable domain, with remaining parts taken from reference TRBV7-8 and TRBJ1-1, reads GAGVSQSPRYKVAKRGQDVALRCDPISGHVSLFWYQQALGQGPEFLTYFQNEAQLDKSGLPSDRFFAERPEGSVSTLKIQRTQQEDSAVYLCASSYASPYRGNTEAFFGQGTRLTVV.

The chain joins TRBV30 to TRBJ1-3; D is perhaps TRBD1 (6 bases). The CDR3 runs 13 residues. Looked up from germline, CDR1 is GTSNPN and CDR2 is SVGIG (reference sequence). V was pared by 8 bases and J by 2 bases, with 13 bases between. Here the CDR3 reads CAGGRGTGNTIYF. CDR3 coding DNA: TGTGCCGGGGGGCGGGGGACTGGAAACACCATATATTTT.

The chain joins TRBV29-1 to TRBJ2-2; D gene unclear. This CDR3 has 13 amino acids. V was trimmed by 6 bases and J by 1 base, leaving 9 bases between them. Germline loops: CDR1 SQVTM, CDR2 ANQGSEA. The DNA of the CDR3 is TGCAGCGTGCGGCCCTTGAACACCGGGGAGCTGTTTTTT. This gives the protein CSVRPLNTGELFF.

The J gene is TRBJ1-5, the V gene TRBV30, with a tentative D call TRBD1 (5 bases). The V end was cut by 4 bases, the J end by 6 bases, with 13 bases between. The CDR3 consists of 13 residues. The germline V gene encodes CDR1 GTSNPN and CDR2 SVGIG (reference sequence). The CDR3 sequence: CAWTRGTGQPQHF. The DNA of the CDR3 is TGTGCCTGGACCCGGGGGACGGGTCAGCCCCAGCATTTT.

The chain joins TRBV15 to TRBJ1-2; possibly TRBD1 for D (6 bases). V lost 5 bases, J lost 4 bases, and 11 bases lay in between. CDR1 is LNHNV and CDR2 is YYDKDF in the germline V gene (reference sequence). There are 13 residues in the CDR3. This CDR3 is CATSSDSFYGYTF. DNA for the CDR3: TGTGCCACCAGCTCGGACAGCTTCTATGGCTACACCTTC.

CDR3 amino acids: CASSLPSGGSTDTQYF. The CDR3 nucleotides read TGTGCCAGCAGCTTACCCAGCGGAGGAAGCACAGATACGCAGTATTTT. This sequence joins TRBV11-2 and TRBJ2-3; D perhaps matches TRBD2 (5 bases). This CDR3 has 16 amino acids. Germline CDR1 SGHAT, CDR2 FQNNGV. Deletions cut 2 bases from V and 0 bases from J, with 12 bases between.

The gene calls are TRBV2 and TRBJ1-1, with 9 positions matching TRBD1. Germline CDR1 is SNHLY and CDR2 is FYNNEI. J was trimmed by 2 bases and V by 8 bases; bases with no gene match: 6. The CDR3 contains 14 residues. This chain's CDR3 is CASSGQGLNTEAFF. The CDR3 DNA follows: TGTGCCAGCTCCGGACAGGGGTTAAACACTGAAGCTTTCTTT.

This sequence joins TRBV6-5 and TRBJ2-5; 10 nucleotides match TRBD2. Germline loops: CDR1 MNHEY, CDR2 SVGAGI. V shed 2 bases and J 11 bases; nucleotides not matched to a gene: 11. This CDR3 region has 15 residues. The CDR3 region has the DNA TGTGCCAGCAGTTACGAAGCGGGAGGGCCGGGTGAGCAGTACTTC. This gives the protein CASSYEAGGPGEQYF.

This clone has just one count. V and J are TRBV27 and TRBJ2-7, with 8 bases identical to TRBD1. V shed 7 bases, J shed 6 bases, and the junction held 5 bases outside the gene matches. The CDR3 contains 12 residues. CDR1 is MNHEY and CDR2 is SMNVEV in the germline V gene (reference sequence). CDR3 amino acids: CASTAGTGEQYF. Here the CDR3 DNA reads TGTGCCAGCACCGCAGGGACAGGCGAGCAGTACTTC.

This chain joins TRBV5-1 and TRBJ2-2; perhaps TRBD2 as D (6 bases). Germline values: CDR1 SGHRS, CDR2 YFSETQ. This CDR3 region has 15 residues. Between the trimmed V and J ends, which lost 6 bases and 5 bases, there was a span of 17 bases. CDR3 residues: CASTGTPSRTGELFF. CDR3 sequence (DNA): TGCGCCAGCACCGGGACTCCCTCGAGGACCGGGGAGCTGTTTTTT.

The CDR3 bases are TGCGCCAGCAGCGAACTAGCGGGAGAGAATGAGCAGTTCTTC. Encoded protein: CASSELAGENEQFF. This rearrangement joins TRBV5-1 to TRBJ2-1, with 11 nucleotides matching TRBD2. V was pared by 4 bases and J by 7 bases, with 4 bases of the junction left unmatched. This CDR3 has 14 residues. CDR1 and CDR2 from the germline V gene are SGHRS and YFSETQ.

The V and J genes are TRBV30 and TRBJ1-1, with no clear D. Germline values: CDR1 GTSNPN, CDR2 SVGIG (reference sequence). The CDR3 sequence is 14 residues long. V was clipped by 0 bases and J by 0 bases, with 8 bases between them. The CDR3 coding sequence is TGTGCCTGGAGTGTATTTATAATGAACACTGAAGCTTTCTTT. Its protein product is CAWSVFIMNTEAFF.

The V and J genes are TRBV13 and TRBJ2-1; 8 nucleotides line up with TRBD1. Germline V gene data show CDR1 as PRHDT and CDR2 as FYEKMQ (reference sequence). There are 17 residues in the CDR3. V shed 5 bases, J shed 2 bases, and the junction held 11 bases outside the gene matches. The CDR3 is CASSQTASGQAYNEQFF. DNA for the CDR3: TGTGCCAGCAGCCAAACCGCATCGGGACAGGCCTACAATGAGCAGTTCTTC.

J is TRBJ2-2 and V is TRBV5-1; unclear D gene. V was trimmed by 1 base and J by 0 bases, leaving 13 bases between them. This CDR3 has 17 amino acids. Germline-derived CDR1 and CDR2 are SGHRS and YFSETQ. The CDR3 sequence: CASSLKSATANTGELFF. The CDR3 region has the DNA TGCGCCAGCAGCTTGAAGTCTGCTACGGCGAACACCGGGGAGCTGTTTTTT.

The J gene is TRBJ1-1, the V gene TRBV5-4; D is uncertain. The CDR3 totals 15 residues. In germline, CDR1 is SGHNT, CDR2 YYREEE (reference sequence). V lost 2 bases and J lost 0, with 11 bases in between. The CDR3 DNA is TGTGCCAGCAGCTTAATAGAACAGATGAACACTGAAGCTTTCTTT. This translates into CASSLIEQMNTEAFF.

The CDR3 is CASSTGVGNQPQHF. The CDR3 coding sequence is TGTGCCAGCAGTACAGGGGTGGGCAATCAGCCCCAGCATTTT. The V call is TRBV2, the J call TRBJ1-5, with TRBD1 matching over 7 bases. Germline CDR1 and CDR2: SNHLY and FYNNEI. This CDR3 is 14 amino acids long. Trimming removed 5 bases from V and 2 bases from J; junction bases left unmatched: 3.

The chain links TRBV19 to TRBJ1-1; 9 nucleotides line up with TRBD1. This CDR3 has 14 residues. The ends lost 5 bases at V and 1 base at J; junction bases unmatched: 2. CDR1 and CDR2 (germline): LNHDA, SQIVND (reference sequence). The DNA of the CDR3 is TGTGCCAGTAGTCCGGGACAGGGGAACACTGAAGCTTTCTTT. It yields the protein CASSPGQGNTEAFF. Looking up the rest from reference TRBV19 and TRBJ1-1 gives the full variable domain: DGGITQSPKYLFRKEGQNVTLSCEQNLNHDAMYWYRQDPGQGLRLIYYSQIVNDFQKGDIAEGYSVSREKKESFPLTVTSAQKNPTAFYLCASSPGQGNTEAFFGQGTRLTVV.

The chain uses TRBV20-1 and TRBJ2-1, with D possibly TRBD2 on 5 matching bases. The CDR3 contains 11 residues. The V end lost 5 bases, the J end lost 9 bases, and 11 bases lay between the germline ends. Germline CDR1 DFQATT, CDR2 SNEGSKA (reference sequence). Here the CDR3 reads CSALLDLEQFF. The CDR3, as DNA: TGCAGTGCTTTACTAGATCTTGAGCAGTTCTTC.

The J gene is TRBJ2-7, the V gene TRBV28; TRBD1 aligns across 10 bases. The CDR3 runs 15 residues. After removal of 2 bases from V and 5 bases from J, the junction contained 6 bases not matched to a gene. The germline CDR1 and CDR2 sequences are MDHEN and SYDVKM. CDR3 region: CASSLPGTGENEQYF. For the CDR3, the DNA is TGTGCCAGCAGTTTACCCGGGACAGGGGAGAACGAGCAGTACTTC.